Listed here are 5 T cell receptor beta chains from one sample, sequenced in a study of response to subunit inactivated influenza vaccine. TCRdb fed the RT-PCR reads into MiXCR, producing one record per CDR3 protein. Of roughly 500,000 distinct CDR3 sequences listed, 25% are singletons. The sample here was CD4+ T cells sorted from PBMCs, taken approximately 5 days after vaccination. The receptors come from a man aged 45 to 65 who received an inactivated influenza vaccine.

This chain uses TRBV12-3 or TRBV12-4 with TRBJ2-1; 12 bases line up with TRBD2. The CDR3 length is 15 residues. J gave up 7 bases and V 2 bases, and 3 bases lay outside the gene matches. As DNA, the CDR3 is TGTGCCAGCAGTTTATGGCTAGCGGGGGGGAATGAGCAGTTCTTC. Translating gives CASSLWLAGGNEQFF.

The chain combines TRBV12-3 or TRBV12-4 with TRBJ2-1, with 9 bases matching TRBD1. The CDR3 sequence is 17 residues long. The trim removed 6 bases at V and 4 bases at J, leaving 13 bases unmatched. The CDR3 nucleotides are TGTGCCAGCAGCAAAAGGGGACAGGGCGTTGGATACAATGAGCAGTTCTTC. Amino acids: CASSKRGQGVGYNEQFF.

This clonotype was found a few times. This chain connects TRBV4-2 to TRBJ1-4, with 7 positions matching TRBD1. Unmatched junction bases numbered 8, after V lost 0 bases and J lost 7 bases. The germline V gene encodes CDR1 LGHNA and CDR2 YNFKEQ. The length of the CDR3 is 16 residues. CDR3 bases: TGTGCCAGCAGCCAAGATGGAGACAGGGTGGGTGAAAAACTGTTTTTT. It specifies CASSQDGDRVGEKLFF.

Many counts were recorded for this clonotype. The chain carries TRBV7-2 and TRBJ2-1; 10 bases are a match to TRBD2. The germline V gene encodes CDR1 SGHTA and CDR2 FQGNSA. After removal of 5 bases from V and 2 bases from J, the junction contained 6 bases not matched to a gene. This CDR3 is 16 amino acids long. CDR3 nucleotide sequence: TGTGCCAGCAGCATTAGGAGCGGGGGGGCCTACAATGAGCAGTTCTTC. This encodes CASSIRSGGAYNEQFF.

The gene calls are TRBV30 and TRBJ1-2, with D possibly TRBD1 on 6 matching bases. Germline V CDR1 and CDR2: GTSNPN, SVGIG (reference sequence). Trimming stripped 4 bases from V and 5 bases from J, with 17 bases between. The CDR3 loop spans 14 amino acids. The CDR3 DNA follows: TGTGCCTGGATCAATCGGGGACAAAGATATGGCTACACCTTC. It is translated as CAWINRGQRYGYTF.